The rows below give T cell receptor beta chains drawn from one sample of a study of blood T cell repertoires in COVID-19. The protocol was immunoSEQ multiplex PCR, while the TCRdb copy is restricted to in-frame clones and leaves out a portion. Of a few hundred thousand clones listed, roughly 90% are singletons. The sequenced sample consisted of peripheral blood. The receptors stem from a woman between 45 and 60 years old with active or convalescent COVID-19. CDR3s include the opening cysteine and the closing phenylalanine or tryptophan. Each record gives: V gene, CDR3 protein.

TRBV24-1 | CATSDLQGADGNTIYF
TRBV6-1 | CASSEVGRMNNEQFF
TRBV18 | CASSPDPGNGYTF
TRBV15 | CATSSASGGVKYNEQFF
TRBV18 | CASSPNGGTGELFF
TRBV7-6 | CASSAGGNQPQHF
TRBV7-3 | CASSRDRNTEAFF
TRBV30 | CAWSVGLIRDQGSNQPQHF
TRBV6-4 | CASSDRAGVSTDTQYF
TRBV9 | CASSPGADRAGETQYF
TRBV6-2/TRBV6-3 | CASSYSVRGDYEQYF
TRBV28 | CASSLFGRGADTQYF
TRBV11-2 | CASSTTGLRGYTF
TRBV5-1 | CASSSDGQTDTQYF
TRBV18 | CASSLMLSLNTGELFF
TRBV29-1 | CSAGQSNYGYTF
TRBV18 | CASSVPILTGELFF
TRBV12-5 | CASGQDKNTEAFF
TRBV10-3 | CAISEDGASYGYTF
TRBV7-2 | CASSPGLNTEAFF